This entry lists 31 T cell receptor beta chains sequenced from one sample in a study of control samples from healthy donors and cancer patients. TCRdb keeps only in-frame clones here, not all; method: immunoSEQ multiplex PCR. The sample consists of more than 110,000 clones, about nine tenths of them appearing once. Sequenced sample: blood. The receptors were sampled from a man aged 30-40 years in good health.

The genes are TRBV3-1 (or the pseudogene TRBV3-2) and TRBJ1-2; possible D gene TRBD1, 6 bases. Germline V CDR1 and CDR2: LGHDT, YNNKEL (reference sequence). V gave up 2 bases and J gave up 1 base, with 11 bases separating them. This CDR3 spans 15 amino acids. The CDR3, as DNA: TGTGCCAGCAGCCAAACAGGGCGCGATAACTATGGCTACACCTTC. It codes for CASSQTGRDNYGYTF.

This chain joins TRBV10-3 and TRBJ2-3, with 9 bases identical to TRBD2. The V segment lost 6 bases and the J segment 0 bases; nucleotides outside the gene matches: 4. Per the germline V gene, CDR1 is ENHRY and CDR2 is SYGVKD. The CDR3 loop spans 15 amino acids. The chain's CDR3 is CAISRLAESTDTQYF. CDR3 DNA sequence: TGTGCCATCAGCCGACTAGCGGAAAGCACAGATACGCAGTATTTT.

The sample holds a few counts of this clone. V usage is TRBV13 and J usage is TRBJ2-2; no definite D call. V was clipped by 5 bases and J by 0 bases, with 4 bases between them. Germline CDR1 PRHDT, CDR2 FYEKMQ (reference sequence). CDR3 length equals 13 residues. CDR3 residues: CASSPPNTGELFF. The CDR3 DNA reads TGTGCCAGCAGCCCTCCGAACACCGGGGAGCTGTTTTTT. The full variable domain, its missing parts supplied by reference TRBV13 and TRBJ2-2, is AAGVIQSPRHLIKEKRETATLKCYPIPRHDTVYWYQQGPGQDPQFLISFYEKMQSDKGSIPDRFSAQQFSDYHSELNMSSLELGDSALYFCASSPPNTGELFFGEGSRLTVL.

This clone was detected only once. V gene TRBV3-1 (or the pseudogene TRBV3-2) combines with J gene TRBJ1-3; D remains unclear. This CDR3 has 14 amino acids. Germline assignment: CDR1 LGHDT and CDR2 YNNKEL (reference sequence). V lost 4 bases and J 3 bases, leaving 10 bases between the germline ends. The CDR3 region is CASSPSWVGNTIYF. For the CDR3, the DNA is TGTGCCAGCAGCCCAAGTTGGGTTGGAAACACCATATATTTT.

The V and J genes are TRBV6-2 or TRBV6-3 and TRBJ1-2; no firm D call. The V and J ends lost 6 bases and 6 bases respectively, with 8 bases between them. In germline, CDR1 is MNHEY, CDR2 SVGEGT. CDR3 length: 11 residues. The CDR3, as DNA: TGTGCCAGCAGCACACATGATGGCTACACCTTC. Translation gives CASSTHDGYTF.

The V and J genes are TRBV28 and TRBJ2-2; 9 nucleotides align to TRBD2. V lost 5 bases and J lost 7; bases outside the gene matches: 11. CDR3 size: 16 residues. The germline V gene encodes CDR1 MDHEN and CDR2 SYDVKM. Written as DNA, the CDR3 is TGTGCCAGCAGTCCAGCTCCGGGACTAGCAGGCGGGGAGCTGTTTTTT. This sequence encodes CASSPAPGLAGGELFF.

J is TRBJ2-6 and V is TRBV13; D is ambiguous. V lost 0 bases to trimming and J lost 0 bases, with 15 bases between them. The germline CDR1 and CDR2 sequences are PRHDT and FYEKMQ (reference sequence). The CDR3 contains 19 residues. The CDR3 nucleotides read TGTGCCAGCAGCTTAGGCCGATTATCAGGTAGCTCTGGGGCCAACGTCCTGACTTTC. Its protein product is CASSLGRLSGSSGANVLTF. The variable domain in full, with the rest retrieved from reference TRBV13 and TRBJ2-6, is AAGVIQSPRHLIKEKRETATLKCYPIPRHDTVYWYQQGPGQDPQFLISFYEKMQSDKGSIPDRFSAQQFSDYHSELNMSSLELGDSALYFCASSLGRLSGSSGANVLTFGAGSRLTVL.

The chain recombines TRBV19 with TRBJ2-3; 9 nucleotides line up with TRBD2. Germline V lookup: CDR1 LNHDA, CDR2 SQIVND (reference sequence). J gave up 6 bases and V 4 bases, and 14 bases lay outside the gene matches. This CDR3 spans 17 amino acids. The CDR3 nucleotides are TGTGCCAGTAGTACGATGACTGGTAGCGGGAGACTGGATACGCAGTATTTT. Translating gives CASSTMTGSGRLDTQYF.

V and J are TRBV27 and TRBJ2-3; no firm D call. V lost 8 bases, J lost 4 bases, and 16 bases lay in between. This CDR3 contains 14 residues. Germline V gives CDR1 MNHEY, CDR2 SMNVEV (reference sequence). CDR3 nucleotides: TGTGCCAGCCGAATAAACCCCGTTTCAGATACGCAGTATTTT. Residues: CASRINPVSDTQYF.

J is TRBJ2-7 and V is TRBV5-4; the D gene is possibly TRBD2 (6 bases). The CDR3 is made up of 15 amino acids. V lost 2 bases, J lost 0 bases, and 12 bases lay in between. The germline V gene encodes CDR1 SGHNT and CDR2 YYREEE (reference sequence). CDR3 sequence: CASSLPRDGSYEQYF. The CDR3 DNA reads as TGTGCCAGCAGCTTACCGCGGGACGGCTCCTACGAGCAGTACTTC.

V is TRBV6-5 and J is TRBJ1-5; TRBD1 matches at 11 bases. The trim removed 6 bases at V and 2 bases at J, leaving 3 bases unmatched. Per the germline V gene, CDR1 is MNHEY and CDR2 is SVGAGI. The CDR3 has 15 amino acids. In nucleotides, the CDR3 is TGTGCCAGCAGGGGGACAGGGGGTGGCAATCAGCCCCAGCATTTT. This gives the protein CASRGTGGGNQPQHF.

This clone has only one observation. The J gene is TRBJ1-1, the V gene TRBV7-8; D uncertain. This CDR3 region has 12 residues. Germline assignment: CDR1 SGHVS and CDR2 FQNEAQ. V was shortened by 5 bases and J by 5 bases, with 9 bases between the two germline ends. Written as DNA, the CDR3 is TGTGCCAGCAGCCCCCGCGGGACTGAAGCTTTCTTT. Translation: CASSPRGTEAFF. The full variable domain, in which reference TRBV7-8 and TRBJ1-1 provide the parts outside the CDR3, is GAGVSQSPRYKVAKRGQDVALRCDPISGHVSLFWYQQALGQGPEFLTYFQNEAQLDKSGLPSDRFFAERPEGSVSTLKIQRTQQEDSAVYLCASSPRGTEAFFGQGTRLTVV.

The chain couples TRBV30 to TRBJ1-3; 10 bases align to TRBD1. Looked up from germline, CDR1 is GTSNPN and CDR2 is SVGIG (reference sequence). V trimming: 3 bases; J trimming: 0 bases; junction bases outside the gene matches: 14. The CDR3 length is 19 residues. The CDR3 bases are TGTGCCTGGAGCCGAGACAGGGGGCGGGTGGCGAGCTCTGGAAACACCATATATTTT. This sequence encodes CAWSRDRGRVASSGNTIYF.

The chain is built from TRBV7-6 and TRBJ1-6; a weak D match, TRBD1 (5 bases). This CDR3 comprises 14 residues. V was shortened by 5 bases and J by 7 bases, with 12 bases between the two germline ends. Germline V lookup: CDR1 SGHVS, CDR2 FNYEAQ. CDR3 protein: CASSPGDRNSPLHF. CDR3 in DNA: TGTGCCAGCAGCCCCGGGGACCGAAATTCACCCCTCCACTTT.

The rearrangement joins TRBV28 to TRBJ2-5; 10 bases align to TRBD1. V shed 4 bases, J shed 4 bases, and the junction held 6 bases outside the gene matches. The CDR3 is 15 amino acids. Germline V CDR1 and CDR2: MDHEN, SYDVKM. CDR3 DNA: TGTGCCAGCAGTTGGTACGACAGGGGGCGAGAGACCCAGTACTTC. Protein: CASSWYDRGRETQYF.

This clone was picked up one time. The V call is TRBV19, the J call TRBJ2-1; 10 bases fit TRBD2. Per the germline V gene, CDR1 is LNHDA and CDR2 is SQIVND (reference sequence). The CDR3 runs to 19 residues. Trimming cost V 1 base and J 4 bases; bases outside gene matches: 13. The CDR3 here is CASSIASGRLHSKYNEQFF. CDR3 DNA sequence: TGTGCCAGTAGTATAGCTAGCGGGAGATTGCATTCAAAGTACAATGAGCAGTTCTTC.

CDR3 nucleotides: TGCAGTGTAGGACCCTCCTACGAGCAGTACTTC. It translates to CSVGPSYEQYF. This chain uses TRBV20-1 with TRBJ2-7, with no clear D. In germline, CDR1 is DFQATT, CDR2 SNEGSKA (reference sequence). The V end was cut by 7 bases, the J end by 0 bases, with 7 bases between. This CDR3 has 11 residues.

V usage is TRBV11-1 and J usage is TRBJ2-1; the D gene is possibly TRBD2 (6 bases). This CDR3 contains 12 residues. Trimming removed 7 bases from V and 6 bases from J, with 10 bases in between. Germline-derived CDR1 and CDR2 are SGHAT and FQDESV (reference sequence). This CDR3 reads CASTQEGNEQFF. CDR3 DNA: TGTGCCAGCACCCAGGAGGGCAATGAGCAGTTCTTC.

In its sample, this clone was seen once. The V gene is TRBV30, the J gene TRBJ2-7; D is unresolved. Trimming cost V 0 bases and J 2 bases, with 8 bases left between them. In germline, CDR1 is GTSNPN, CDR2 SVGIG (reference sequence). This CDR3 is 13 amino acids long. The CDR3 sequence: CAWSVRRTYEQYF. As DNA, the CDR3 is TGTGCCTGGAGTGTAAGGCGAACCTACGAGCAGTACTTC. The entire variable domain, with the rest obtained from reference TRBV30 and TRBJ2-7, is as follows: SQTIHQWPATLVQPVGSPLSLECTVEGTSNPNLYWYRQAAGRGLQLLFYSVGIGQISSEVPQNLSASRPQDRQFILSSKKLLLSDSGFYLCAWSVRRTYEQYFGPGTRLTVT.

V is TRBV18 and J is TRBJ2-3; D uncertain. Trimming removed 8 bases from V and 5 bases from J, with 20 bases in between. Germline V gives CDR1 KGHSH, CDR2 LQKENI. The CDR3 sequence is 15 residues long. CDR3 in amino acids: CASPEPSPFQDTQYF. DNA for the CDR3: TGTGCCAGCCCCGAACCGTCCCCGTTTCAAGATACGCAGTATTTT.

The gene calls are TRBV2 and TRBJ1-4; maybe TRBD1 (5 bases). The germline V gene has CDR1 SNHLY and CDR2 FYNNEI. The CDR3 length is 18 residues. V was clipped by 0 bases and J by 3 bases, with 17 bases between them. The CDR3 DNA sequence: TGTGCCAGCAGTGAAGCCCGCCTCGCAGGGTCGGCTAATGAAAAACTGTTTTTT. Amino acid sequence: CASSEARLAGSANEKLFF.

The CDR3 here is CASSSGDSGYGANVLTF. Here the CDR3 DNA reads TGTGCCAGCAGTTCCGGCGATAGCGGGTATGGGGCCAACGTCCTGACTTTC. The chain uses TRBV28 and TRBJ2-6, with 7 bases that match TRBD2. Germline loops: CDR1 MDHEN, CDR2 SYDVKM. Unmatched junction bases numbered 9, after V lost 4 bases and J lost 3 bases. There are 17 residues in the CDR3.

CDR3: CATSSPYQETQYF. The CDR3 region has the DNA TGTGCCACCAGTAGTCCGTACCAAGAGACCCAGTACTTC. V is TRBV24-1 and J is TRBJ2-5; no clear D. The CDR3 contains 13 residues. Trimming pared 6 bases from V and 0 bases from J, leaving 7 bases between. Germline lookup yields CDR1 KGHDR and CDR2 SFDVKD.

The chain employs TRBV18 and TRBJ2-7; D is undetermined. This CDR3 spans 13 amino acids. CDR1 is KGHSH and CDR2 is LQKENI in the germline V gene. Trimming took 2 bases from V and 2 from J, leaving 7 bases between them. The CDR3 is CASSPGRTYEQYF. In DNA form, the CDR3 reads TGTGCCAGCTCACCAGGACGGACCTACGAGCAGTACTTC.

V usage is TRBV7-9 and J usage is TRBJ1-4; D is perhaps TRBD1 (5 bases). Per germline, CDR1 SEHNR and CDR2 FQNEAQ (reference sequence). This CDR3 region has 13 residues. V was trimmed by 5 bases and J by 6 bases, leaving 10 bases between them. In nucleotides, the CDR3 is TGTGCCAGCAGCGTCGGGACTTATGAAAAACTGTTTTTT. It translates to CASSVGTYEKLFF.

The chain couples TRBV2 to TRBJ2-3; no definite D call. Per the germline V gene, CDR1 is SNHLY and CDR2 is FYNNEI. The CDR3 runs to 15 residues. V lost 5 bases and J 0 bases, leaving 12 bases between the germline ends. The CDR3 region has the DNA TGTGCCAGCAGTCCCGAGCTATTGAGCACAGATACGCAGTATTTT. Translation gives CASSPELLSTDTQYF.

The chain links TRBV5-1 to TRBJ1-1, with no clear D. This CDR3 is built from 12 residues. Looked up from germline, CDR1 is SGHRS and CDR2 is YFSETQ. Deletions cut 1 base from V and 5 bases from J, with 6 bases between. CDR3 amino acids: CASSLTGTEAFF. CDR3 bases: TGCGCCAGCAGCTTGACGGGTACTGAAGCTTTCTTT. The full variable domain, rest sourced from reference TRBV5-1 and TRBJ1-1, is KAGVTQTPRYLIKTRGQQVTLSCSPISGHRSVSWYQQTPGQGLQFLFEYFSETQRNKGNFPGRFSGRQFSNSRSEMNVSTLELGDSALYLCASSLTGTEAFFGQGTRLTVV.

The chain joins TRBV19 to TRBJ1-2; 7 bases fit TRBD1. The V gene end was trimmed by 4 bases and the J gene end by 4 bases; junction bases not matched to a gene: 3. The CDR3 totals 13 residues. Germline CDR1 and CDR2: LNHDA and SQIVND (reference sequence). The CDR3 DNA reads TGTGCCAGTAGTACCGGGACAGTCTATGGCTACACCTTC. Translating it yields CASSTGTVYGYTF.

This chain joins TRBV5-1 and TRBJ2-2; 8 nucleotides match TRBD1. V dropped 3 bases and J dropped 3; count of bases not matched to a gene: 4. The CDR3 sequence is 15 residues long. Germline CDR1 SGHRS, CDR2 YFSETQ. This CDR3 is CASSSGQVDTGELFF. In DNA form, the CDR3 reads TGCGCCAGCAGCTCGGGACAGGTCGACACCGGGGAGCTGTTTTTT.

The chain uses TRBV5-5 and TRBJ1-1; perhaps TRBD1 as D (5 bases). The CDR3 is made up of 14 amino acids. Germline V gene lookup returns CDR1 SGHKS and CDR2 YYEKEE (reference sequence). V was trimmed by 1 base and J by 11 bases, leaving 18 bases between them. The CDR3 coding sequence is TGTGCCAGCAGCTTGATTACGGGGCAGGGTGGCGCTTTCTTT. It translates to CASSLITGQGGAFF.

The V and J genes are TRBV28 and TRBJ1-2; the match to TRBD1 covers 9 bases. Trimming took 7 bases from V and 7 from J; bases not matched to a gene: 13. The CDR3 extends over 15 amino acids. The germline gives CDR1 MDHEN, CDR2 SYDVKM. CDR3 DNA sequence: TGTGCCAGCACACATCCGGGACAGGGTTTAGGTGGCTACACCTTC. Translation: CASTHPGQGLGGYTF.